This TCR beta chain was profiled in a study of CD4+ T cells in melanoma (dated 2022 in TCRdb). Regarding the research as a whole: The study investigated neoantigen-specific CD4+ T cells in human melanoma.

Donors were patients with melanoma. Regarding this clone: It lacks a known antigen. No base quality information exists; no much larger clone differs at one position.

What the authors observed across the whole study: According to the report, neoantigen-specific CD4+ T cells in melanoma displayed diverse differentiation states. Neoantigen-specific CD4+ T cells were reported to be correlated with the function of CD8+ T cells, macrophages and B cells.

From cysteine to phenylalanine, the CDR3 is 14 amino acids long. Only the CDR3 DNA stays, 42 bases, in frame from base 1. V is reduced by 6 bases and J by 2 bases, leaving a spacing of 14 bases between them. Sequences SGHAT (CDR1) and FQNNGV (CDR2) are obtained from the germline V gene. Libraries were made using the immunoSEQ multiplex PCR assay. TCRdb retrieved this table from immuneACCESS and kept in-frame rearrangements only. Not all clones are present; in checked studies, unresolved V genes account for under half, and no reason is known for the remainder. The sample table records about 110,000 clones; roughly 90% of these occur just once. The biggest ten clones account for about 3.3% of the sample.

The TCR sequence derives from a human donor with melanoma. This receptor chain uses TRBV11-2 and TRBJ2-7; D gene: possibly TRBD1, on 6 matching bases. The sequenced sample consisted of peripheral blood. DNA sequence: TGTGCCAGCAGTCCTGGACAGTTCACCTACGAGCAGTACTTC. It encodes CASSPGQFTYEQYF.